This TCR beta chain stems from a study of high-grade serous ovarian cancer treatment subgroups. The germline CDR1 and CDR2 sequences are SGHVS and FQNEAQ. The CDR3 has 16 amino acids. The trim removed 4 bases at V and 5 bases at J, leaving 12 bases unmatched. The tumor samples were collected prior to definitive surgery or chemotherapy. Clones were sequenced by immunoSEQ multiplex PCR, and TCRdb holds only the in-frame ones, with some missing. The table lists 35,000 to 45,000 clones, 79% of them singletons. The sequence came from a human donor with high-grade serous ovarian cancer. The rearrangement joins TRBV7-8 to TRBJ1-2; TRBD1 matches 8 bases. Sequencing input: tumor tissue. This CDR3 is CASSSPGQGDAYGYTF. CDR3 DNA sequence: TGTGCCAGCAGCTCCCCTGGACAGGGAGACGCTTATGGCTACACCTTC.